This entry is about one T cell receptor beta chain. Its antigen is currently unknown. Germline CDR1 reads SGHAT; CDR2 reads FQDESV (reference sequence). The CDR3 is 15 residues long. V was cut by 1 base and J by 5 bases, with 11 bases left in between. This sample is part of a study of cytomegalovirus exposure and HLA in healthy donors. Whole-study findings and limits: In vitro data verified a few CMV-associated chains as specific for CMV antigens.

Assay: immunoSEQ multiplex PCR; the TCRdb copy retains only in-frame clones and omits some. Seen here are some 49,000 clones, around 94% observed once, and the top ten hold approximately 8.1%. A roughly 120-subject validation cohort, separate from the 666-subject first cohort, supplied the donors. Sequences were obtained from PBMCs. The chain carries TRBV11-1 and TRBJ2-2; the D gene is possibly TRBD2 (5 bases). This TCR was recovered from a woman aged 18-29 years in good health and CMV-seropositive. CDR3 in amino acids: CASSLEFRGTGELFF. CDR3 sequence (DNA): TGTGCCAGCAGCTTAGAATTCCGGGGAACCGGGGAGCTGTTTTTT.